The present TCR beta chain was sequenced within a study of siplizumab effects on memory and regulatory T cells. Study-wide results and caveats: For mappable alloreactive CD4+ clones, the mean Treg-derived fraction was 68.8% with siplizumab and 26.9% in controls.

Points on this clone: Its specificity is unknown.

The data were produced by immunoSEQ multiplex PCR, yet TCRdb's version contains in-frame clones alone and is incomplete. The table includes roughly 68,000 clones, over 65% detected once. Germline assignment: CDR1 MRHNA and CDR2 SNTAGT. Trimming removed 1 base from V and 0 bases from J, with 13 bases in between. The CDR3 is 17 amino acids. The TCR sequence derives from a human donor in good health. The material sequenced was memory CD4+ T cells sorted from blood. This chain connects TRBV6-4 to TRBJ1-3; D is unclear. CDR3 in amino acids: CASSDLVLVYSGNTIYF. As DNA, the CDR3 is TGTGCCAGCAGTGACTTGGTGCTGGTTTACTCTGGAAACACCATATATTTT.